This note documents a single T cell receptor (beta chain) sequence. Losses at the gene ends were 5 bases for V and 4 bases for J; bases not matched to a gene: 6. CDR1 is MDHEN and CDR2 is SYDVKM in the germline V gene. This CDR3 has 14 amino acids. This sample stems from a study of blood T cell repertoires in COVID-19. Background on the study: Sources were T cells, B-cell-depleted T cells, or PBMCs; the material itself was cDNA or gDNA.

Original processing notes: Estimation of nucleated cell counts was performed using reference gene primer amplification. Libraries were prepared by immunoSEQ multiplex PCR; TCRdb keeps only in-frame clonotypes and omits some of them. V, J and clone size derive from that table, while D and trimming were established from the DNA sequence. Here the sample spans about 270,000 clones, about 91% being singletons. Ages ranged from about 18 to 89 years, with residence in 24 US areas. This receptor was obtained from a man in his forties who had been exposed to COVID-19. The sample comprised PBMCs or T cells enriched from blood (not recorded which). The chain is built from TRBV28 and TRBJ1-1; 8 nucleotides match TRBD1. In DNA, the CDR3 is TGTGCCAGCAGTCTCAGGGGGCTTGGCACTGAAGCTTTCTTT. Protein product: CASSLRGLGTEAFF.